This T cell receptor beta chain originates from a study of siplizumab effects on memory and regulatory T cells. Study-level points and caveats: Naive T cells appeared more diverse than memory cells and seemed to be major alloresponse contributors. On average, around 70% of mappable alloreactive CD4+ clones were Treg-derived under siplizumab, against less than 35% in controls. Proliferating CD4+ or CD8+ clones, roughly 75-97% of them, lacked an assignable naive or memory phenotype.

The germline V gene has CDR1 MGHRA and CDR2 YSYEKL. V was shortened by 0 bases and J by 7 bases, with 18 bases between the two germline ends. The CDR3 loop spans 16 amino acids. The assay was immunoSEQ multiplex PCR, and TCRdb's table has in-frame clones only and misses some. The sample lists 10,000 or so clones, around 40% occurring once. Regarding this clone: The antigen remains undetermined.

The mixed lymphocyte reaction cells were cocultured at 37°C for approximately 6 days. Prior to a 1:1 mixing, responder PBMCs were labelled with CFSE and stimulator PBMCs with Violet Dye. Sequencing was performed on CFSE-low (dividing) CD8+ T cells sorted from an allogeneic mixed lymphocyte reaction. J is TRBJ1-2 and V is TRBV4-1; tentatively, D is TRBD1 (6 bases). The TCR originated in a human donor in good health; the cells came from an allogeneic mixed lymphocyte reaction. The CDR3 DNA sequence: TGCGCCAGCAGCCAAGACTTCCTAAGCTTAGGGGGTGGCTACACCTTC. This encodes CASSQDFLSLGGGYTF.